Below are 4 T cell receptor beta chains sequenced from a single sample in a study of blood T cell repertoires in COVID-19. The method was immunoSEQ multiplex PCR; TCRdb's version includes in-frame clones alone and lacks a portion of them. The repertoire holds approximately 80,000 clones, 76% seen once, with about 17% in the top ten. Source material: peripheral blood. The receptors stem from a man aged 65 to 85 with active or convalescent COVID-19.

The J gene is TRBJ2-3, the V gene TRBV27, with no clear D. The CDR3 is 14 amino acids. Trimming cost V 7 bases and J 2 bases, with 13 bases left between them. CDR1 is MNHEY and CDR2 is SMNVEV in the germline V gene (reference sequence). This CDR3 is CASTMSRDTDTQYF. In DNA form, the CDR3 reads TGTGCCAGCACTATGTCCCGAGACACAGATACGCAGTATTTT.

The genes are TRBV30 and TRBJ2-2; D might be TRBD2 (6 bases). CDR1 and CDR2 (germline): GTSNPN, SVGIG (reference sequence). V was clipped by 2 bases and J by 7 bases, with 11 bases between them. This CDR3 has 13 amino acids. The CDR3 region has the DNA TGTGCCTGGAGTCGTTGGGGAGGCGGGGAGCTGTTTTTT. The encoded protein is CAWSRWGGGELFF.

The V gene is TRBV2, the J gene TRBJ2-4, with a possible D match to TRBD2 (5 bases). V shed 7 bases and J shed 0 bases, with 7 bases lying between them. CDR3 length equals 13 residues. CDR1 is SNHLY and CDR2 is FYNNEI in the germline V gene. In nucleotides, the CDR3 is TGTGCCAGCACGGGGTTAGCCAAAAACATTCAGTACTTC. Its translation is CASTGLAKNIQYF.

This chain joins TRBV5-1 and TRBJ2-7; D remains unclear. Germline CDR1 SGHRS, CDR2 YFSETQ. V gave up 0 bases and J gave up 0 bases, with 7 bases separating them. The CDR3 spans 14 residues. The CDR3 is CASSLVASSYEQYF. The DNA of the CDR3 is TGCGCCAGCAGCTTGGTTGCTAGCTCCTACGAGCAGTACTTC.